This T cell receptor beta chain was retrieved from a study of Ad26.COV2.S vaccination and SARS-CoV-2 variants. Whole-study results and caveats: Vaccine recipients had higher spike-specific TCR breadth than placebo recipients. With respect to non-spike TCR breadth, vaccine and placebo recipients were similar. After vaccination, substantial breadth of spike-specific CD8+ and CD4+ responses was reported.

Measured with immunoSEQ multiplex PCR; TCRdb has only the in-frame clones, and not every one. The sample has about 140,000 clones; approximately 90% are singletons. Concerning this clone: Its antigen remains unidentified.

The V end lost 1 base, the J end lost 3 bases, and 6 bases lay between the germline ends. The CDR3 contains 13 residues. Germline CDR1 reads GTSNPN; CDR2 reads SVGIG (reference sequence). The chain joins TRBV30 to TRBJ2-2, with D unresolved. This specimen consisted of peripheral blood, obtained after recovery from COVID-19. This TCR was sampled from a human donor who had recovered from COVID-19. The CDR3 sequence is CAWSGSDTGELFF. Written as DNA, the CDR3 is TGTGCCTGGAGTGGCTCGGACACCGGGGAGCTGTTTTTT.